These 20 T cell receptor beta chains were sequenced from one sample in a study of blood T cell repertoires in COVID-19. Clones were read by immunoSEQ multiplex PCR, and TCRdb kept only the in-frame ones, dropping some. This table holds roughly 190,000 clones, about 90% found once. The material sequenced was peripheral blood. The origin of the receptors is a man aged 55 to 70 with active or convalescent COVID-19.

V and J are TRBV6-5 and TRBJ1-3; TRBD1 matches 7 bases. Germline V gives CDR1 MNHEY, CDR2 SVGAGI. This CDR3 contains 16 residues. V gave up 4 bases and J gave up 4 bases; unmatched junction bases: 10. The CDR3 protein is CASSFGQAGSGNTIYF. The CDR3 nucleotides read TGTGCCAGCAGTTTCGGACAGGCGGGGTCGGGAAACACCATATATTTT.

The chain couples TRBV18 to TRBJ1-2; D is perhaps TRBD1 (6 bases). This CDR3 contains 13 residues. V lost 5 bases and J lost 5, with 12 bases in between. Germline values: CDR1 KGHSH, CDR2 LQKENI. CDR3 loop: CASSSDQGYGYTF. The CDR3 DNA sequence: TGTGCCAGCTCATCCGACCAGGGGTATGGCTACACCTTC. The full variable domain, completed using reference TRBV18 and TRBJ1-2, is NAGVMQNPRHLVRRRGQEARLRCSPMKGHSHVYWYRQLPEEGLKFMVYLQKENIIDESGMPKERFSAEFPKEGPSILRIQQVVRGDSAAYFCASSSDQGYGYTFGSGTRLTVV.

The chain uses TRBV27 and TRBJ1-5, with D possibly matching TRBD1 (6 bases). Trimming pared 5 bases from V and 9 bases from J, leaving 14 bases between. CDR3 length equals 13 residues. Germline V CDR1 and CDR2: MNHEY, SMNVEV (reference sequence). The CDR3 nucleotides read TGTGCCAGCAGTGTACAGGGCCGCACGCCCCAGCATTTT. Translated, it gives CASSVQGRTPQHF.

Comments on this clone: Other DNA sequences in this specimen translate into the identical CDR3. This chain links TRBV18 with TRBJ1-2; a possible D gene is TRBD1 (6 bases). V was pared by 2 bases and J by 4 bases, with 8 bases between. The CDR3 runs to 13 residues. Germline V gene sequence: CDR1 KGHSH, CDR2 LQKENI. The CDR3 DNA is TGTGCCAGCTCACCAGGCAGGGGCTATGGCTACACCTTC. Protein product: CASSPGRGYGYTF.

The chain carries TRBV3-1 (or the pseudogene TRBV3-2) and TRBJ1-1, with 8 bases aligning to TRBD1. V dropped 0 bases and J dropped 0; count of bases not matched to a gene: 6. CDR3 length equals 17 residues. Germline CDR1 and CDR2: LGHDT and YNNKEL (reference sequence). This CDR3 is CASSQDWTGMMNTEAFF. The CDR3 bases are TGTGCCAGCAGCCAAGATTGGACAGGGATGATGAACACTGAAGCTTTCTTT.

V gene TRBV7-2 combines with J gene TRBJ1-5; 7 bases map to TRBD1. This CDR3 has 16 residues. J was trimmed by 3 bases and V by 2 bases; bases with no gene match: 7. Germline-derived CDR1 and CDR2 are SGHTA and FQGNSA. CDR3 region: CASSLTATGHNQPQHF. Written as DNA, the CDR3 is TGTGCCAGCAGCTTAACCGCGACAGGGCACAATCAGCCCCAGCATTTT.

This chain connects TRBV6-5 to TRBJ2-7; weak D call: TRBD1 (6 bases). The CDR3 has 15 amino acids. The V gene lost 4 bases and the J gene lost 0 bases, with 13 bases spanning the gap. Germline assignment: CDR1 MNHEY and CDR2 SVGAGI. The CDR3 DNA reads as TGTGCCAGCAGTTTCGGACAGCTGAGCTCCTACGAGCAGTACTTC. This translates into CASSFGQLSSYEQYF.

This sequence joins TRBV5-4 and TRBJ2-3; D is unresolved. Per the germline V gene, CDR1 is SGHNT and CDR2 is YYREEE (reference sequence). Trimming removed 0 bases at V and 0 bases at J, with 8 bases between. The CDR3 is 15 amino acids. The CDR3 DNA reads TGTGCCAGCAGCTTGGTGGGTAGCAGCACAGATACGCAGTATTTT. It codes for CASSLVGSSTDTQYF.

The chain joins TRBV7-2 to TRBJ2-7; D remains unclear. The germline V gene encodes CDR1 SGHTA and CDR2 FQGNSA. CDR3 length: 14 residues. Trimming removed 1 base at V and 0 bases at J, with 7 bases between. Here the CDR3 DNA reads TGTGCCAGCAGCTTAGACAGAGTCTCCTACGAGCAGTACTTC. Protein product: CASSLDRVSYEQYF.

The chain recombines TRBV18 with TRBJ1-1, with D tentatively TRBD1 (6 bases). The germline V gene has CDR1 KGHSH and CDR2 LQKENI. The V gene lost 0 bases and the J gene lost 4 bases, with 12 bases spanning the gap. The CDR3 is made up of 15 amino acids. The CDR3 sequence is CASSPPSGAGTEAFF. The CDR3 DNA reads TGTGCCAGCTCACCACCATCAGGGGCTGGCACTGAAGCTTTCTTT.

The chain links TRBV2 to TRBJ2-4; 9 bases fit TRBD1. CDR1 is SNHLY and CDR2 is FYNNEI in the germline V gene. The V and J ends lost 4 bases and 5 bases, in that order; junction bases with no gene match: 3. This CDR3 is built from 14 residues. CDR3 DNA sequence: TGTGCCAGCAGTGCTCGGACAGGGGAAAACATTCAGTACTTC. Its protein is CASSARTGENIQYF.

The chain has TRBV7-7 and TRBJ2-5, with 10 bases aligning to TRBD2. Trimming took 5 bases from V and 12 from J; bases not matched to a gene: 15. This CDR3 has 15 residues. The germline V gene encodes CDR1 SSHAT and CDR2 FNYEAQ (reference sequence). CDR3: CASSAEPSGGSPEYF. The CDR3 nucleotides are TGTGCCAGCAGCGCCGAACCTAGCGGGGGCTCCCCAGAGTACTTC.

The chain couples TRBV11-2 to TRBJ2-3; the match to TRBD2 covers 10 bases. The CDR3 extends over 15 amino acids. The ends lost 5 bases at V and 6 bases at J; junction bases unmatched: 8. Per germline, CDR1 SGHAT and CDR2 FQNNGV. The CDR3 nucleotides read TGTGCCAGCAGCGTTCTAGCGGGGGCGGGGGATACGCAGTATTTT. The encoded protein is CASSVLAGAGDTQYF.

The CDR3 reads CASSQVLGAGVSIYF. CDR3 DNA: TGTGCCAGCAGCCAAGTTCTCGGGGCGGGGGTTTCCATATATTTT. This chain joins TRBV3-1 (or the pseudogene TRBV3-2) and TRBJ1-3; perhaps TRBD1 as D (5 bases). The CDR3 sequence is 15 residues long. Trimming removed 1 base at V and 11 bases at J, with 18 bases between. Germline V gene lookup returns CDR1 LGHDT and CDR2 YNNKEL (reference sequence).

The chain couples TRBV6-5 to TRBJ2-3; TRBD2 matches 8 bases. V trimming: 2 bases; J trimming: 0 bases; junction bases outside the gene matches: 1. The CDR3 extends over 15 amino acids. Germline CDR1 MNHEY, CDR2 SVGAGI. The CDR3 nucleotides are TGTGCCAGCAGTTACCAGCGGGGGAGCACAGATACGCAGTATTTT. Translated: CASSYQRGSTDTQYF.

CDR3 sequence reads: CASSLSMDRKLFF. The CDR3, as DNA: TGTGCCAGCAGTTTATCTATGGACAGAAAACTGTTTTTT. The chain is built from TRBV28 and TRBJ1-4, with D perhaps TRBD1 (6 bases). Germline values: CDR1 MDHEN, CDR2 SYDVKM. The length of the CDR3 is 13 residues. V dropped 1 base and J dropped 10 bases, with 10 bases sitting between them.

The V and J genes are TRBV24-1 and TRBJ2-3; 12 positions agree with TRBD2. Germline-derived CDR1 and CDR2 are KGHDR and SFDVKD. CDR3 length: 15 residues. V was clipped by 3 bases and J by 4 bases; unmatched bases: 1. CDR3 nucleotide sequence: TGTGCCACCAGTGATCTAGCGGGGGGGCCAGATACGCAGTATTTT. Translating gives CATSDLAGGPDTQYF.

The V call is TRBV7-2, the J call TRBJ1-5; D might be TRBD1 (6 bases). Germline V gene sequence: CDR1 SGHTA, CDR2 FQGNSA. The CDR3 is 13 residues long. V was clipped by 8 bases and J by 4 bases, with 12 bases between them. CDR3 coding DNA: TGTGCCAGCGCAGGACAGCTTAATCAGCCCCAGCATTTT. This gives the protein CASAGQLNQPQHF.

The rearrangement uses TRBV10-3 and TRBJ1-1; maybe TRBD1 (6 bases). The CDR3 runs 12 residues. From germline, CDR1 is ENHRY and CDR2 SYGVKD. Trimming shortened V by 5 bases and J by 9 bases, and 13 bases separated the two germline ends. CDR3 in DNA: TGTGCCATCAGTCCAGGACAGAGCCAAGCTTTCTTT. Protein product: CAISPGQSQAFF.

This clone was seen only once. DNA for the CDR3: TGCGCCAGCAGCTTCCCCCAGGGGGGTTCGACCACAGATACGCAGTATTTT. It encodes CASSFPQGGSTTDTQYF. This chain connects TRBV5-1 to TRBJ2-3, with TRBD1 as a possible D gene (7 bases). Germline CDR1 and CDR2: SGHRS and YFSETQ. V was clipped by 2 bases and J by 2 bases, with 18 bases between them. CDR3 length: 17 amino acids.